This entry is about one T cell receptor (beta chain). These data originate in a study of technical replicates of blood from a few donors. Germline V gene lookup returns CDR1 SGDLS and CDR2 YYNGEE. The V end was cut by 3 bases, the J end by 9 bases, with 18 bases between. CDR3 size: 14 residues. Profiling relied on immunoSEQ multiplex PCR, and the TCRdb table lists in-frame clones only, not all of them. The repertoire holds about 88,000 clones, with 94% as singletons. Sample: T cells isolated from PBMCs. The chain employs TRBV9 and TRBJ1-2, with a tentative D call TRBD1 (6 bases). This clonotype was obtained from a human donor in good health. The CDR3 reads CASSGQDRENSYTF. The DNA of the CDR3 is TGTGCCAGCAGCGGACAGGACAGAGAGAATAGCTACACCTTC.